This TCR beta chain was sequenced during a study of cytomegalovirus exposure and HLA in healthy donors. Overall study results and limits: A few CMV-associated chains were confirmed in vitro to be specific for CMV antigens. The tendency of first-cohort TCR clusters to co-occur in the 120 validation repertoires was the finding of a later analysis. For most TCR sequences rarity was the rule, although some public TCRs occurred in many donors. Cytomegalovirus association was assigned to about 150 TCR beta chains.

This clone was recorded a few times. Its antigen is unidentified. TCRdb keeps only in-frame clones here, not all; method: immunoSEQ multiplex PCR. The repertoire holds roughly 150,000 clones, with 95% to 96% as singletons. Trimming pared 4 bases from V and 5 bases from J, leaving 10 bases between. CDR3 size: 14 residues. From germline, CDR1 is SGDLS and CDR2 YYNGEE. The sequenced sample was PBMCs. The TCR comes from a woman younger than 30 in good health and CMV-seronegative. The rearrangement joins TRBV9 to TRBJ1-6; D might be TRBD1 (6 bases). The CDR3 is CASSIRTDNSPLHF. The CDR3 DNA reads TGTGCCAGCAGCATACGGACAGATAATTCACCCCTCCACTTT. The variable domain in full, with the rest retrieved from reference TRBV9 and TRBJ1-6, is DSGVTQTPKHLITATGQRVTLRCSPRSGDLSVYWYQQSLDQGLQFLIQYYNGEERAKGNILERFSAQQFPDLHSELNLSSLELGDSALYFCASSIRTDNSPLHFGNGTRLTVT.